Listed below are T cell receptor beta chains from one sample, sequenced in a study of shared clonotypes between healthy human individuals. Clones were read by immunoSEQ multiplex PCR, and TCRdb kept only the in-frame ones, dropping some. Of roughly 300,000 clones listed, less than 75% are singletons. The sample comprised memory CD4+ T cells sorted from blood. The receptor set was obtained from a man aged 25 to 45 in good health. Each CDR3 is given with its conserved first and last residue. Each record gives: J gene, V gene, CDR3 protein.

j_call: TRBJ2-1; v_call: TRBV5-4; cdr3_aa: CASSFSPGADTSNEQFF
j_call: TRBJ2-1; v_call: TRBV19; cdr3_aa: CASSRDREGNEQFF
j_call: TRBJ2-1; v_call: TRBV10-3; cdr3_aa: CAISESGSGGTYNEQFF
j_call: TRBJ2-1; v_call: TRBV7-9; cdr3_aa: CASSPGPSGQGHYNEQFF
j_call: TRBJ1-3; v_call: TRBV6-5; cdr3_aa: CASSGGSGNTIYF
j_call: TRBJ1-1; v_call: TRBV2; cdr3_aa: CASTPRTGSTEAFF
j_call: TRBJ2-5; v_call: TRBV5-5; cdr3_aa: CASSLGGTVETQYF
j_call: TRBJ2-7; v_call: TRBV4-1; cdr3_aa: CASSQVGVVYEQYF
j_call: TRBJ1-1; v_call: TRBV18; cdr3_aa: CASSFDRAAEAFF
j_call: TRBJ2-3; v_call: TRBV27; cdr3_aa: CASSPILGGRTNTQYF
j_call: TRBJ2-3; v_call: TRBV5-1; cdr3_aa: CASTVRAGTDTQYF
j_call: TRBJ2-7; v_call: TRBV5-1; cdr3_aa: CASSSQGSNEQYF
j_call: TRBJ1-6; v_call: TRBV5-5; cdr3_aa: CASSLAGNRALHF
j_call: TRBJ2-2; v_call: TRBV27; cdr3_aa: CASSPDRANTGELFF
j_call: TRBJ2-1; v_call: TRBV6-1; cdr3_aa: CATSAGSSYNEQFF
j_call: TRBJ1-5; v_call: TRBV19; cdr3_aa: CASSRGRGYSNQPQHF
j_call: TRBJ2-7; v_call: TRBV10-3; cdr3_aa: CAIMAGDRSYEQYF
j_call: TRBJ1-2; v_call: TRBV5-1; cdr3_aa: CASSPRGTRNYGYTF
j_call: TRBJ2-3; v_call: TRBV29-1; cdr3_aa: CSGVTQLAGSTDTQYF
j_call: TRBJ1-4; v_call: TRBV5-1; cdr3_aa: CASSLGRVGEKLFF
j_call: TRBJ2-1; v_call: TRBV5-1; cdr3_aa: CASSLVLAGVENEQFF